This entry is about one TCR beta chain. Antigen specificity is unknown. The sample belongs to a study of OX40 agonist ivuxolimab in advanced cancers. As for the study in general: The group had a mean age of around 60 years, ranged from about 23 to 79, and was just under 85% male. Partial responses were achieved by three patients, one with hepatocellular carcinoma and two with cutaneous melanoma. Study findings and constraints: On average, CD8+ T cells showed a greater number of expanded clones than CD4+. Clonal expansion from baseline to week 6 occurred in both CD4+ and CD8+ T cells.

The data were produced by immunoSEQ multiplex PCR, yet TCRdb's version contains in-frame clones alone and is incomplete. The table lists about 52,000 clones, 80% to 90% of them singletons, with roughly 13% in the top ten. CDR3 length: 11 amino acids. The germline CDR1 and CDR2 sequences are DFQATT and SNEGSKA (reference sequence). The germline V and J ends were trimmed by 5 bases and 0 bases, with 4 bases remaining between them. The receptor was derived from an adult with an advanced solid tumor such as melanoma, head and neck, liver or kidney cancer. The gene calls are TRBV20-1 and TRBJ1-1, with D unresolved. The specimen comprised CD4+ or CD8+ T cells sorted from blood, sampled in a trial of the OX40 agonist ivuxolimab. CDR3 DNA: TGCAGTGCTGGTTTGAACACTGAAGCTTTCTTT. Translation: CSAGLNTEAFF.